This T cell receptor beta chain was identified during a study of cytomegalovirus exposure and HLA in healthy donors. In the study overall: According to later analysis, the same platform produced the roughly 120 validation and several hundred first-cohort repertoires.

The repertoire was sequenced with immunoSEQ multiplex PCR; TCRdb's copy has only in-frame clones and lacks some. There are 150,000 to 200,000 clones in the sample; approximately 88% occur only once, and roughly 7% lies in the top ten. The CDR3 has 17 residues. Germline loops: CDR1 MGHRA, CDR2 YSYEKL. Trimming stripped 0 bases from V and 3 bases from J, with 18 bases between. The V gene is TRBV4-1, the J gene TRBJ2-7; D uncertain. The TCR sequence derives from a man younger than 30 in good health and CMV-seropositive. What was sequenced was PBMCs. DNA for the CDR3: TGCGCCAGCAGCCAAGATCTTAGGCAGCTAGGATACTACGAGCAGTACTTC. It encodes CASSQDLRQLGYYEQYF.